A single sample is the source of the 10 T cell receptor beta chains below, sequenced in a study of Graves' ophthalmopathy and Graves' hyperthyroidism. The sequenced template was RNA, covering the TCR beta CDR3 region. After a first-round RT-PCR with HTBI primers, a second-round multiplex PCR was run. One entry per CDR3 protein, called by TCRdb with MiXCR from the multiplex PCR reads. The sample holds some 240,000 distinct CDR3 sequences, 40% to 50% seen once. The sequenced material came from peripheral blood. The receptors derive from an adult man with Graves' ophthalmopathy.

This chain connects TRBV7-6 to TRBJ2-2; D may be TRBD2 (5 bases). Germline assignment: CDR1 SGHVS and CDR2 FNYEAQ. V was trimmed by 0 bases and J by 4 bases, leaving 9 bases between them. There are 15 residues in the CDR3. The DNA of the CDR3 is TGTGCCAGCAGCTTAGCAGGGAGTGGCACCGGGGAGCTGTTTTTT. It is translated as CASSLAGSGTGELFF.

The chain employs TRBV24-1 and TRBJ2-7, with TRBD1 matching over 9 bases. Germline CDR1 and CDR2: KGHDR and SFDVKD. Trimming cost V 1 base and J 7 bases; bases outside gene matches: 13. The CDR3 is made up of 17 amino acids. CDR3: CATSDFRDRGRSAEQYF. Here the CDR3 DNA reads TGTGCCACCAGTGATTTCAGAGACAGGGGGAGATCGGCTGAGCAGTACTTC.

The CDR3 nucleotides are TGTGCCAGCAGTTTCCCCCAGCCATCGGGCCAGAGAGGGAGGGAGCAGTACTTC. Translation: CASSFPQPSGQRGREQYF. The V gene is TRBV25-1, the J gene TRBJ2-7; D may be TRBD2 (6 bases). CDR3 length: 18 amino acids. Germline V gene sequence: CDR1 MGHDK, CDR2 SYGVNS. V was clipped by 5 bases and J by 7 bases, with 30 bases between them.

V is TRBV7-9 and J is TRBJ2-5; 9 nucleotides agree with TRBD2. This CDR3 has 16 amino acids. The junction had 9 bases not matched to a gene; V was cut back by 5 bases and J by 2 bases. Germline CDR1 is SEHNR and CDR2 is FQNEAQ (reference sequence). The CDR3 here is CASSPWFAGGQETQYF. DNA for the CDR3: TGTGCCAGCAGCCCCTGGTTTGCGGGGGGGCAAGAGACCCAGTACTTC. Full variable domain (rest looked up from reference TRBV7-9 and TRBJ2-5): DTGVSQNPRHKITKRGQNVTFRCDPISEHNRLYWYRQTLGQGPEFLTYFQNEAQLEKSRLLSDRFSAERPKGSFSTLEIQRTEQGDSAMYLCASSPWFAGGQETQYFGPGTRLLVL.

The V and J genes are TRBV2 and TRBJ2-5; TRBD2 aligns across 8 bases. V lost 6 bases to trimming and J lost 4 bases; unmatched junction nucleotides: 13. CDR1 SNHLY and CDR2 FYNNEI come from the germline V gene. This CDR3 is built from 16 residues. The DNA for the CDR3 is TGTGCCAGCAGCCGTGGGGGACTAGGACGAATAGAGACCCAGTACTTC. It is translated as CASSRGGLGRIETQYF. The full variable domain, in which reference TRBV2 and TRBJ2-5 provide the parts outside the CDR3, is EPEVTQTPSHQVTQMGQEVILRCVPISNHLYFYWYRQILGQKVEFLVSFYNNEISEKSEIFDDQFSVERPDGSNFTLKIRSTKLEDSAMYFCASSRGGLGRIETQYFGPGTRLLVL.

The rearrangement uses TRBV19 and TRBJ1-1; 7 bases map to TRBD1. The CDR3 totals 13 residues. CDR1 and CDR2 (germline): LNHDA, SQIVND (reference sequence). V gave up 7 bases and J gave up 5 bases; unmatched junction bases: 7. The CDR3 nucleotides are TGTGCCAGTACCAGGGGGGGTGAAACTGAAGCTTTCTTT. This encodes CASTRGGETEAFF.

The V call is TRBV5-4, the J call TRBJ1-4; the D is unclear. The V gene's germline CDR1 is SGHNT and CDR2 YYREEE (reference sequence). The V and J ends lost 5 bases and 8 bases respectively, with 22 bases between them. This CDR3 region has 16 residues. DNA of the CDR3: TGTGCCAGCAGTCATCTGCCCCACGGTGGAGGGGAAAAACTGTTTTTT. Its translation is CASSHLPHGGGEKLFF.

The table lists this clonotype with a few counts. The V call is TRBV2, the J call TRBJ2-7; 8 nucleotides match TRBD1. Losses at the gene ends were 3 bases for V and 7 bases for J; bases not matched to a gene: 11. This CDR3 has 15 amino acids. Germline V gene data show CDR1 as SNHLY and CDR2 as FYNNEI. The CDR3 protein is CASSDKAGGVGEQYF. In DNA, the CDR3 is TGTGCCAGCAGTGATAAGGCAGGGGGCGTGGGGGAGCAGTACTTC.

This clonotype occurred once. The rearrangement uses TRBV20-1 and TRBJ2-5; the D gene is possibly TRBD2 (5 bases). The CDR3 is 12 amino acids. The germline V and J ends were trimmed by 5 bases and 5 bases, with 12 bases remaining between them. In germline, CDR1 is DFQATT, CDR2 SNEGSKA (reference sequence). CDR3 in amino acids: CSASSLEETQYF. CDR3 nucleotides: TGCAGTGCTTCTAGCCTAGAGGAGACCCAGTACTTC.

This clonotype has only one observation. This may be a read error, as it is one base from a much larger clone. V usage is TRBV7-8 and J usage is TRBJ1-2; perhaps TRBD1 as D (5 bases). The length of the CDR3 is 13 residues. CDR1 is SGHVS, CDR2 FQNEAQ, per germline. This chain's CDR3 is CASNLGDFYGYTF. The DNA of the CDR3 is TGTGCCAGCAACTTAGGGGACTTCTATGGCTACACCTTC.